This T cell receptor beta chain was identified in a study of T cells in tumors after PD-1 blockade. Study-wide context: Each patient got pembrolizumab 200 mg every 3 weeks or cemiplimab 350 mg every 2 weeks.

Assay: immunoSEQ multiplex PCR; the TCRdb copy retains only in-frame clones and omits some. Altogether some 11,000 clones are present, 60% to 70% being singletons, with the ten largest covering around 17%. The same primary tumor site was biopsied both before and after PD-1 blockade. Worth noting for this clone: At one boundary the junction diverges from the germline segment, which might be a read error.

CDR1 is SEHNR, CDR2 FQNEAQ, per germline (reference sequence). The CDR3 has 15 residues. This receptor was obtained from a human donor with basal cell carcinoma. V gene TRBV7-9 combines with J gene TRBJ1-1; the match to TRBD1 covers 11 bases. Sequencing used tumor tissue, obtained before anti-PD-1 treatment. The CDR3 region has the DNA TGTGCCAGCAGCCCCATTGGGACAGGGGGAACTGAAACTTTCTTT. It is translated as CASSPIGTGGTETFF.